This T cell receptor beta chain was recovered during a study of T cells in Graves' hyperthyroidism and ophthalmopathy. RNA transcripts were the template for amplifying TCR beta CDR3 regions. First-round RT-PCR with HTBI primers amplified the TCR CDR3 region. Each CDR3 protein is one row after TCRdb ran MiXCR on the multiplex PCR reads. The data contain hundreds of thousands of distinct CDR3 sequences, roughly 15% of them singletons. Clinical Activity Scores of at least 3, NOSPECS grades of at least 4 and durations under 3 months characterized ophthalmopathy patients. This clonotype showed up many times. The CDR3 is 17 residues long. Germline CDR1 and CDR2: KGHSY and FQNENV. Trimming took 4 bases from V and 2 from J; bases not matched to a gene: 10.

The source is a woman aged 45 to 65 with Graves' ophthalmopathy. Sequenced sample: blood. This chain links TRBV16 with TRBJ2-3; TRBD1 matches at 9 bases. CDR3 DNA: TGTGCCAGCAGCCCCGACTGGGACAGGGTATTCACAGATACGCAGTATTTT. Amino acid sequence: CASSPDWDRVFTDTQYF.